The 18 T cell receptor beta chains listed next were all sequenced from one sample in a study of blood T cell repertoires in COVID-19. TCRdb keeps only in-frame clones here, not all; method: immunoSEQ multiplex PCR. The table has 100,000 to 150,000 clones, approximately 70% seen once; the top ten hold around 1.8%. The specimen sequenced was peripheral blood. Every receptor here comes from a woman in her 70s with acute or convalescent COVID-19.

The sample holds one count of this clone. The chain is built from TRBV27 and TRBJ2-1; D may be TRBD2 (6 bases). V lost 4 bases and J 8 bases, leaving 15 bases between the germline ends. The germline V gene has CDR1 MNHEY and CDR2 SMNVEV (reference sequence). The CDR3 extends over 14 amino acids. CDR3 sequence (DNA): TGTGCCAGCAGTTCCCCCCGGGGACTGTATGAGCAGTTCTTC. Its protein product is CASSSPRGLYEQFF.

This chain links TRBV4-1 with TRBJ1-1; possibly TRBD1 for D (6 bases). The V gene lost 4 bases and the J gene lost 0 bases, with 12 bases spanning the gap. The V gene's germline CDR1 is MGHRA and CDR2 YSYEKL. The CDR3 is 15 residues long. The CDR3 DNA follows: TGCGCCAGCAGCCCCGGGAGGGGGATGAACACTGAAGCTTTCTTT. It codes for CASSPGRGMNTEAFF.

This chain joins TRBV10-3 and TRBJ2-2, with 7 nucleotides matching TRBD1. Trimming at V came to 3 bases and at J to 3 bases, leaving 1 base not matched to a gene. Looked up from germline, CDR1 is ENHRY and CDR2 is SYGVKD. The CDR3 extends over 14 amino acids. The CDR3, as DNA: TGTGCCATCAGTGATGGGACAGACACCGGGGAGCTGTTTTTT. It encodes CAISDGTDTGELFF.

V usage is TRBV6-6 and J usage is TRBJ2-5, with a possible D match to TRBD2 (6 bases). The CDR3 loop spans 16 amino acids. Germline-derived CDR1 and CDR2 are MNHNY and SVGAGI (reference sequence). Trimming pared 8 bases from V and 5 bases from J, leaving 24 bases between. CDR3 amino acids: CASSRRGGATRETQYF. The CDR3 DNA is TGTGCCAGCTCCCGAAGGGGCGGGGCTACCCGGGAGACCCAGTACTTC.

This clone occurred a few times. The chain carries TRBV6-5 and TRBJ1-6, with D possibly matching TRBD1 (6 bases). The CDR3 has 13 amino acids. The ends were cut back, 7 bases at V and 8 bases at J, with 12 bases in the middle. Germline loops: CDR1 MNHEY, CDR2 SVGAGI. The CDR3 DNA reads TGTGCCAGCAAACCGGGACACTATTCACCCCTCCACTTT. This translates into CASKPGHYSPLHF.

CDR3 DNA: TGTGCCAGCAGTGCGGGTGTGGAAGAGACCCAGTACTTC. Amino acids: CASSAGVEETQYF. The V gene is TRBV27, the J gene TRBJ2-5, with a tentative D call TRBD2 (5 bases). V was shortened by 5 bases and J by 3 bases, with 10 bases between the two germline ends. The CDR3 consists of 13 residues. CDR1 and CDR2 (germline): MNHEY, SMNVEV (reference sequence).

The V and J genes are TRBV7-8 and TRBJ2-1, with 7 nucleotides matching TRBD1. Germline V lookup: CDR1 SGHVS, CDR2 FQNEAQ. With 6 bases clipped from V and 8 bases from J, the junction kept 7 bases outside the gene matches. The CDR3 length is 13 residues. The CDR3 DNA sequence: TGTGCCAGCAGGTTCGGGACAGTTGATGAGCAGTTCTTC. Protein: CASRFGTVDEQFF.

The chain has TRBV3-1 (or the pseudogene TRBV3-2) and TRBJ2-3, with 9 bases that match TRBD2. Germline trimming cut 0 bases from V and 3 bases from J; bases unmatched to any gene: 10. Germline V lookup: CDR1 LGHDT, CDR2 YNNKEL (reference sequence). The CDR3 contains 18 residues. This CDR3 is CASSQEVVAGGPTDTQYF. The CDR3 nucleotides read TGTGCCAGCAGCCAAGAGGTCGTGGCGGGGGGGCCTACAGATACGCAGTATTTT.

This clone was counted only a few times. The chain employs TRBV10-3 and TRBJ1-2; TRBD1 matches at 7 bases. Germline CDR1 reads ENHRY; CDR2 reads SYGVKD. Trimming at V came to 3 bases and at J to 2 bases, leaving 9 bases not matched to a gene. CDR3 length equals 16 residues. DNA of the CDR3: TGTGCCATCAGTGATCCTAACAGGGGTTTCAACTATGGCTACACCTTC. Its protein product is CAISDPNRGFNYGYTF.

CDR3 nucleotide sequence: TGTGCCAGCAGTTTGAACAGTTATAATGAAAAACTGTTTTTT. This translates into CASSLNSYNEKLFF. The gene calls are TRBV27 and TRBJ1-4; no clear D. Looked up from germline, CDR1 is MNHEY and CDR2 is SMNVEV (reference sequence). The V gene lost 3 bases and the J gene lost 4 bases, with 9 bases spanning the gap. The CDR3 is made up of 14 amino acids.

This clone was seen only once. This chain joins TRBV2 and TRBJ1-2; possibly TRBD1 for D (5 bases). Germline lookup yields CDR1 SNHLY and CDR2 FYNNEI. CDR3 length equals 12 residues. V dropped 4 bases and J dropped 8 bases, with 11 bases sitting between them. CDR3 loop: CASSVWGDGYTF. Here the CDR3 DNA reads TGTGCCAGCAGTGTATGGGGGGACGGCTACACCTTC. The whole variable domain, remainder taken from reference TRBV2 and TRBJ1-2, is EPEVTQTPSHQVTQMGQEVILRCVPISNHLYFYWYRQILGQKVEFLVSFYNNEISEKSEIFDDQFSVERPDGSNFTLKIRSTKLEDSAMYFCASSVWGDGYTFGSGTRLTVV.

V and J are TRBV12-5 and TRBJ2-1; D not certain. The CDR3 runs to 13 residues. Germline CDR1 and CDR2: LGHNT and FRNRAP. Trimming left V 5 bases short and J 6 bases short, with 11 bases between. DNA of the CDR3: TGTGCTAGTGGTCCCCGGTTCCTCAATGAGCAGTTCTTC. Protein: CASGPRFLNEQFF.

V is TRBV4-1 and J is TRBJ1-2; TRBD1 matches 9 bases. This CDR3 comprises 16 residues. V gave up 6 bases and J gave up 5 bases; unmatched junction bases: 13. Germline loops: CDR1 MGHRA, CDR2 YSYEKL. The CDR3 here is CASRLTADRGRYGYTF. CDR3 DNA sequence: TGCGCCAGCAGACTAACCGCAGACAGGGGGAGGTATGGCTACACCTTC.

V is TRBV2 and J is TRBJ2-6; 9 positions match TRBD1. Germline assignment: CDR1 SNHLY and CDR2 FYNNEI. V gave up 5 bases and J gave up 5 bases; unmatched junction bases: 4. The CDR3 extends over 15 amino acids. In DNA form, the CDR3 reads TGTGCCAGCAGTACCGGACAGGGGAGGGCCAACGTCCTGACTTTC. Its translation is CASSTGQGRANVLTF. The variable domain in full, completed from reference TRBV2 and TRBJ2-6, reads EPEVTQTPSHQVTQMGQEVILRCVPISNHLYFYWYRQILGQKVEFLVSFYNNEISEKSEIFDDQFSVERPDGSNFTLKIRSTKLEDSAMYFCASSTGQGRANVLTFGAGSRLTVL.

This clone has a handful of counts. The CDR3 spells CASSLEAGGSNEQYF. The CDR3 DNA sequence: TGTGCCAGCAGCTTAGAGGCGGGAGGGAGCAACGAGCAGTACTTC. J is TRBJ2-7 and V is TRBV11-2, with TRBD2 matching over 9 bases. The ends lost 0 bases at V and 5 bases at J; junction bases unmatched: 5. In germline, CDR1 is SGHAT, CDR2 FQNNGV. This CDR3 has 15 residues.

Written as DNA, the CDR3 is TGTGCCAGCAGCTTGACAGGGGGCGGCTGGGGGCCCCAGCATTTT. It yields the protein CASSLTGGGWGPQHF. The rearrangement links TRBV5-6 to TRBJ1-5; the match to TRBD1 covers 9 bases. CDR3 length equals 15 residues. Germline lookup yields CDR1 SGHDT and CDR2 YYEEEE. V trimming: 1 base; J trimming: 9 bases; junction bases outside the gene matches: 8.

The chain employs TRBV18 and TRBJ1-2; 11 bases fit TRBD1. Per germline, CDR1 KGHSH and CDR2 LQKENI. The CDR3 runs 18 residues. J gave up 2 bases and V 1 base, and 9 bases lay outside the gene matches. CDR3 in amino acids: CASSPRTGGAPSNYGYTF. The CDR3 DNA sequence: TGTGCCAGCTCACCACGGACAGGGGGCGCCCCATCCAACTATGGCTACACCTTC.

In the case of this clone: Its ends do not fully match the called genes, so a read error is possible. The V and J genes are TRBV7-6 and TRBJ2-1; 11 bases fit TRBD2. This CDR3 is built from 15 residues. Germline assignment: CDR1 SGHVS and CDR2 FNYEAQ. For the CDR3, the DNA is TGTGCCAGCAGCATAGCGGGGGGGCCTAAAAATGAGCAGTTCTTC. This translates into CASSIAGGPKNEQFF.